The 16 T cell receptor beta chains presented below share a single source sample, sequenced in a study of shared clonotypes between healthy human individuals. Some clones are missing from TCRdb's copy, which holds only in-frame ones; the method was immunoSEQ multiplex PCR. The table records approximately 1,000,000 clones, around three quarters of them present only once. Sequencing was performed on memory CD4+ T cells from PBMCs. Subset reported: CD45RA-negative fraction. The source is a man between 18 and 35 years old in good health. Some clones in this sample may be carry-over from other donors' samples.

The chain joins TRBV11-3 to TRBJ2-7; perhaps TRBD2 as D (6 bases). CDR1 and CDR2 from the germline V gene are SGHNT and YENEEA. The V end was cut by 5 bases, the J end by 7 bases, with 15 bases between. The CDR3 is 13 amino acids. The CDR3: CASSPPNGGEQYF. CDR3 bases: TGTGCCAGCAGCCCTCCGAACGGGGGAGAGCAGTACTTC.

This chain connects TRBV6-5 to TRBJ2-3, with TRBD2 identical over 8 bases. Germline trimming cut 0 bases from V and 6 bases from J; bases unmatched to any gene: 8. In germline, CDR1 is MNHEY, CDR2 SVGAGI. This CDR3 is built from 16 residues. The CDR3 DNA reads as TGTGCCAGCAGTTACTCTCGGGCTAGCGGGTTGGATACGCAGTATTTT. Its translation: CASSYSRASGLDTQYF.

This sequence joins TRBV2 and TRBJ2-3; 8 nucleotides agree with TRBD2. CDR3 length: 15 residues. Germline CDR1 and CDR2: SNHLY and FYNNEI. With 7 bases clipped from V and 0 bases from J, the junction kept 6 bases outside the gene matches. Here the CDR3 DNA reads TGTGCCAGCACCCGGGAGGGACAAAGCACAGATACGCAGTATTTT. Translating gives CASTREGQSTDTQYF.

This clone has only a few counts. V and J are TRBV11-2 and TRBJ1-1; D uncertain. Looked up from germline, CDR1 is SGHAT and CDR2 is FQNNGV. CDR3 length: 14 residues. V dropped 1 base and J dropped 1 base, with 7 bases sitting between them. For the CDR3, the DNA is TGTGCCAGCAGCTTAGGCTCTGAGAACACTGAAGCTTTCTTT. It is translated as CASSLGSENTEAFF.

The gene calls are TRBV5-1 and TRBJ2-1; 10 bases line up with TRBD2. The CDR3 has 15 residues. Germline V gives CDR1 SGHRS, CDR2 YFSETQ. Trimming at V came to 1 base and at J to 6 bases, leaving 4 bases not matched to a gene. CDR3: CASSLMTSGSNEQFF. The DNA for the CDR3 is TGCGCCAGCAGCTTGATGACTAGCGGGTCCAATGAGCAGTTCTTC.

V gene TRBV27 combines with J gene TRBJ1-1; 7 nucleotides align to TRBD1. From germline, CDR1 is MNHEY and CDR2 SMNVEV (reference sequence). The CDR3 is made up of 15 amino acids. Trimming at V came to 3 bases and at J to 3 bases, leaving 7 bases not matched to a gene. The chain's CDR3 is CASSFSLTGDTEAFF. The CDR3 bases are TGTGCCAGCAGTTTCTCATTAACAGGGGACACTGAAGCTTTCTTT.

This clone was detected once. This sequence joins TRBV5-8 and TRBJ1-1; D ambiguous. The CDR3 is 11 amino acids. Germline V gives CDR1 SGHTS, CDR2 YDEGEE. V lost 5 bases to trimming and J lost 8 bases, with 10 bases between them. The CDR3 reads CASSEDWEAFF. The DNA of the CDR3 is TGTGCCAGCAGTGAAGACTGGGAAGCTTTCTTT.

This clone has a handful of counts. Germline is not matched at one junction end, which may reflect a read error. The chain links TRBV5-1 to TRBJ2-3, with D possibly TRBD2 on 6 matching bases. CDR3 length: 16 amino acids. From germline, CDR1 is SGHRS and CDR2 YFSETQ. The CDR3 region is CASTLAGAGSTDTQYF. CDR3 bases: TGCGCCAGCACCTTGGCCGGGGCGGGAAGCACAGATACGCAGTATTTT.

V and J are TRBV28 and TRBJ2-7, with 10 bases fitting TRBD2. J lost 3 bases, V lost 8 bases, and 10 bases had no gene match. Germline CDR1 and CDR2: MDHEN and SYDVKM. The CDR3 totals 15 residues. The CDR3 spells CASGALLAGHYEQYF. Here the CDR3 DNA reads TGTGCCAGCGGCGCACTACTAGCGGGACACTACGAGCAGTACTTC.

The gene calls are TRBV25-1 and TRBJ2-6; possible D gene TRBD2, 6 bases. CDR1 is MGHDK and CDR2 is SYGVNS in the germline V gene. V shed 2 bases and J shed 4 bases, with 9 bases lying between them. The CDR3 is 15 amino acids. CDR3 nucleotides: TGTGCCAGCAGTGAAGGAGGGACCGGGGCCAACGTCCTGACTTTC. It is translated as CASSEGGTGANVLTF.

The chain combines TRBV2 with TRBJ2-7, with TRBD1 matching 7 bases. The ends lost 1 base at V and 6 bases at J; junction bases unmatched: 3. This CDR3 is built from 13 residues. CDR1 is SNHLY and CDR2 is FYNNEI in the germline V gene. The DNA of the CDR3 is TGTGCCAGCAGTGAAGAAACAGGGGCCGAGCAGTACTTC. It specifies CASSEETGAEQYF.

The rearrangement links TRBV9 to TRBJ2-2, with D uncertain. Germline V gene lookup returns CDR1 SGDLS and CDR2 YYNGEE. Trimming pared 5 bases from V and 5 bases from J, leaving 7 bases between. CDR3 length equals 12 residues. CDR3 nucleotides: TGTGCCAGCAGTCTAATAACCGGGGAGCTGTTTTTT. Protein: CASSLITGELFF.

This chain joins TRBV6-1 and TRBJ2-5, with D perhaps TRBD1 (6 bases). Germline CDR1 is MNHNS and CDR2 is SASEGT. Trimming left V 5 bases short and J 3 bases short, with 10 bases between. CDR3 length equals 13 residues. CDR3 nucleotides: TGTGCCAGCAGTTGGGACATTAAAGAGACCCAGTACTTC. Translated, it gives CASSWDIKETQYF.

The chain employs TRBV6-5 and TRBJ2-1; perhaps TRBD1 as D (6 bases). Trimming pared 0 bases from V and 5 bases from J, leaving 11 bases between. Germline V gives CDR1 MNHEY, CDR2 SVGAGI. The CDR3 contains 15 residues. CDR3 region: CASSYSATGNNEQFF. CDR3 in DNA: TGTGCCAGCAGTTACTCTGCGACAGGCAACAATGAGCAGTTCTTC.

This clone was seen a single time. The gene calls are TRBV7-2 and TRBJ2-7; 8 bases are a match to TRBD2. The junction had 5 bases not matched to a gene; V was cut back by 4 bases and J by 6 bases. CDR1 and CDR2 (germline): SGHTA, FQGNSA. The CDR3 sequence is 13 residues long. The CDR3 DNA sequence: TGTGCCAGCAGCTACCAGAGCGGGAGCGAGCAGTACTTC. This gives the protein CASSYQSGSEQYF.

This clone showed up just once. The rearrangement links TRBV29-1 to TRBJ1-1; D not certain. Between the trimmed V and J ends, which lost 4 bases and 7 bases, there was a span of 10 bases. The CDR3 sequence is 11 residues long. CDR1 and CDR2 from the germline V gene are SQVTM and ANQGSEA. This chain's CDR3 is CSVVAPFEAFF. CDR3 bases: TGCAGCGTTGTGGCCCCTTTTGAAGCTTTCTTT.